The next 6 T cell receptor beta chains were all read from a single sample in a study of identical twins. TCRdb independently ran MiXCR on the 5' RACE reads; one entry per CDR3 protein. The sample has about 900,000 distinct CDR3 sequences, roughly 12% seen once. This sample was shared with a second study, whose subject was yellow fever vaccine responses in identical twins.

The sequenced sample was PBMCs. The receptor source for this set is a young woman in good health.

This clonotype was seen more than once but under ten times. V and J are TRBV15 and TRBJ2-1; 10 bases are a match to TRBD2. The CDR3 sequence is 18 residues long. Germline CDR1 and CDR2: LNHNV and YYDKDF (reference sequence). Germline trimming cut 3 bases from V and 3 bases from J; bases unmatched to any gene: 11. The CDR3 nucleotides read TGTGCCACCAGCAGGACAAAGCTTCTAGCGGGGGACTACAATGAGCAGTTCTTC. Its translation is CATSRTKLLAGDYNEQFF.

This clonotype was seen only a few times. The genes are TRBV29-1 and TRBJ2-2, with D possibly being TRBD2 (7 bases). In germline, CDR1 is SQVTM, CDR2 ANQGSEA. The germline V and J ends were trimmed by 0 bases and 5 bases, with 19 bases remaining between them. The CDR3 contains 17 residues. The CDR3 here is CSVEDTRRGALTGELFF. The CDR3 DNA reads TGCAGCGTTGAAGATACCCGCCGGGGGGCACTGACCGGGGAGCTGTTTTTT.

CDR3 amino acids: CAGGTSGYNEQFF. The CDR3 nucleotides are TGTGCCGGGGGGACTAGCGGTTACAATGAGCAGTTCTTC. The chain recombines TRBV7-9 with TRBJ2-1, with 11 bases matching TRBD2. CDR1 is SEHNR, CDR2 FQNEAQ, per germline (reference sequence). The CDR3 length is 13 residues. After removal of 11 bases from V and 4 bases from J, the junction contained 4 bases not matched to a gene.

This rearrangement joins TRBV3-1 to TRBJ2-3; TRBD1 is a possible D gene (5 bases). V lost 4 bases and J lost 0, with 11 bases in between. Germline lookup yields CDR1 LGHDT and CDR2 YNNKEL (reference sequence). The CDR3 has 15 residues. CDR3 coding DNA: TGTGCCAGCAGCCGTTCCCCAGGGAGCACAGATACGCAGTATTTT. Protein: CASSRSPGSTDTQYF.

This clonotype appeared many times. The V call is TRBV7-2, the J call TRBJ1-2; TRBD1 matches 7 bases. This CDR3 contains 15 residues. CDR1 SGHTA and CDR2 FQGNSA come from the germline V gene. V was clipped by 5 bases and J by 4 bases; unmatched bases: 10. CDR3 in amino acids: CASSIGTGVVYGYTF. Here the CDR3 DNA reads TGTGCCAGCAGCATCGGAACAGGGGTTGTCTATGGCTACACCTTC.

V usage is TRBV6-1 and J usage is TRBJ2-2, with TRBD1 as a possible D gene (6 bases). Per germline, CDR1 MNHNS and CDR2 SASEGT. The CDR3 runs to 14 residues. Trimming removed 6 bases from V and 3 bases from J, with 11 bases in between. The CDR3 DNA reads as TGTGCCAGCAGGGCTCAGGGGTACACCGGGGAGCTGTTTTTT. Its translation: CASRAQGYTGELFF.